These 5 T cell receptor beta chains were sequenced from one sample in a study of blood T cells in healthy people across ages. Combining a sample-barcoded 5' primer with a J-beta primer mix, a second PCR ran for roughly 7 to 12 cycles. TCRdb re-derived calls from the 5' RACE reads in MiXCR, one entry per CDR3 protein. In the table there are fewer than 2,000,000 distinct CDR3 sequences, 39% of which are singletons. Source material: blood. The receptors here all came from a human donor in good health.

This clonotype turned up a few times. This chain links TRBV3-1 with TRBJ2-7; 7 nucleotides line up with TRBD2. Germline CDR1 is LGHDT and CDR2 is YNNKEL (reference sequence). V shed 4 bases and J 2 bases; nucleotides not matched to a gene: 8. This CDR3 has 15 residues. The CDR3 bases are TGTGCCAGCAGCCCTTCGGGAGGTATGACCTACGAGCAGTACTTC. Translated: CASSPSGGMTYEQYF.

This clonotype appeared a few times. The rearrangement joins TRBV27 to TRBJ2-7, with 10 bases matching TRBD1. V lost 6 bases and J lost 3; bases outside the gene matches: 8. Germline lookup yields CDR1 MNHEY and CDR2 SMNVEV (reference sequence). CDR3 length: 15 amino acids. As DNA, the CDR3 is TGTGCCAGCAGAAACATCGGGACAGGGGTCTACGAGCAGTACTTC. It translates to CASRNIGTGVYEQYF.

The chain links TRBV20-1 to TRBJ2-3, with TRBD2 identical over 11 bases. The trim removed 2 bases at V and 2 bases at J, leaving 6 bases unmatched. From germline, CDR1 is DFQATT and CDR2 SNEGSKA (reference sequence). The CDR3 runs to 16 residues. The CDR3 reads CSARMRLAGTTDTQYF. The CDR3 DNA follows: TGCAGTGCTAGAATGAGACTAGCGGGGACCACAGATACGCAGTATTTT.

This CDR3 reads CASSSHPQGGGQETQYF. The DNA for the CDR3 is TGCGCCAGCAGCTCCCATCCACAGGGAGGGGGCCAAGAGACCCAGTACTTC. The chain employs TRBV5-1 and TRBJ2-5; possibly TRBD2 for D (7 bases). CDR1 SGHRS and CDR2 YFSETQ come from the germline V gene. The CDR3 is made up of 17 amino acids. Deletions cut 3 bases from V and 1 base from J, with 19 bases between.

This sequence joins TRBV19 and TRBJ2-1; 9 nucleotides match TRBD2. V shed 1 base and J 10 bases; nucleotides not matched to a gene: 8. The CDR3 has 15 amino acids. CDR1 is LNHDA, CDR2 SQIVND, per germline (reference sequence). CDR3 DNA sequence: TGTGCCAGTAGTATAGGGGGCGGGGGGGCCCGCGAGCAGTTCTTC. Its translation is CASSIGGGGAREQFF.